This T cell receptor beta chain is drawn from a study of T cells expressing NK-cell markers. As for the study in general: Researchers got TCR beta repertoires out of sorted CD3+CD56+NKG2C+, CD3+CD56+NKG2C- and CD3+CD56-NKG2C+ T cells.

On this clonotype: Its specificity is unknown.

Study conclusions and caveats: HCMV specificity of the expanded NKG2C+ T cell clones was not established.

Beta-chain TCR cDNA was generated via 5'RACE template switching with UMIs. TCRdb re-called the 5' RACE reads and catalogs CDR3 proteins one per entry, DNA excluded. The sample data list 350,000 to 500,000 distinct CDR3 sequences. The CDR3 totals 12 residues. The germline CDR1 and CDR2 sequences are SQVTM and ANQGSEA. The sample taken for sequencing was blood T cells: a sorted CD56 or NKG2C T cell subset, CD4+ or CD8+ T cells, or bulk PBMC T cells (not recorded which). The receptor comes from a woman aged 18-70 years in good health. This rearrangement joins TRBV29-1 to TRBJ2-3. CDR3 region: CSVEGQVGTQYF.